A selection of T cell receptor beta chains follows, all from one sample in a study of cytomegalovirus exposure and HLA in healthy donors. Clones were sequenced by immunoSEQ multiplex PCR, and TCRdb holds only the in-frame ones, with some missing. The table lists about 160,000 clones. Input material: PBMCs. Receptor source: a woman aged 55-69 years in good health and CMV-seronegative. Each CDR3 is given with its conserved first and last residue. The order of the fields is CDR3 length, J gene, V gene, D gene, CDR3 protein, CDR3 DNA. The D gene is left open where the match is weak.

16 | TRBJ2-1 | TRBV19 | TRBD2 | CASTMRGGGYFGEQFF | TGTGCCAGTACGATGAGGGGCGGGGGGTACTTTGGTGAGCAGTTCTTC
15 | TRBJ2-7 | TRBV6-1 | TRBD1 | CASSERTGEVYEQYF | TGTGCCAGCAGTGAACGGACAGGGGAGGTATACGAGCAGTACTTC
14 | TRBJ1-2 | TRBV6-5 | . | CASRVGGANYGYTF | TGTGCCAGCCGGGTCGGGGGGGCTAACTATGGCTACACCTTC
16 | TRBJ2-2 | TRBV7-9 | TRBD2 | CASSPRGSGRAEELFF | TGTGCCAGCAGCCCTCGAGGTAGCGGGAGGGCCGAGGAGCTGTTTTTT
17 | TRBJ1-6 | TRBV7-8 | TRBD1 | CASSLVWQGVNNSPLHF | TGTGCCAGCAGCTTAGTCTGGCAGGGGGTTAATAATTCACCCCTCCACTTT
16 | TRBJ2-1 | TRBV4-1 | TRBD2 | CASSQALAAPYNEQFF | TGCGCCAGCAGCCAAGCCCTAGCGGCCCCCTACAATGAGCAGTTCTTC
16 | TRBJ1-2 | TRBV27 | . | CASSYGSEQGPYGYTF | TGTGCCAGCAGTTACGGGTCCGAACAGGGCCCCTATGGCTACACCTTC
19 | TRBJ1-1 | TRBV19 | TRBD1 | CASSRPSKLGQTLNTEAFF | TGTGCCAGTAGCAGACCCTCAAAACTGGGACAGACTTTGAACACTGAAGCTTTCTTT
14 | TRBJ1-3 | TRBV19 | . | CASSVSHLRDTIYF | TGTGCCAGTAGTGTCTCTCACCTTAGAGACACCATATATTTT
13 | TRBJ2-5 | TRBV7-3 | . | CASSSPDSSYQYF | TGTGCCAGCAGCTCCCCGGACAGCTCGTATCAGTACTTC
12 | TRBJ1-1 | TRBV29-1 | . | CSVGYRYTEAFF | TGCAGCGTTGGGTACAGATACACTGAAGCTTTCTTT
13 | TRBJ1-1 | TRBV7-3 | . | CASSSAANTEAFF | TGTGCCAGCAGCTCAGCGGCGAACACTGAAGCTTTCTTT
14 | TRBJ2-7 | TRBV5-1 | TRBD2 | CASGLTSGGYEQYF | TGCGCCAGCGGCTTGACTAGCGGGGGCTACGAGCAGTACTTC
14 | TRBJ2-7 | TRBV6-1 | . | CASIGGGAPYEQYF | TGTGCCAGCATCGGTGGGGGCGCCCCCTACGAGCAGTACTTC
14 | TRBJ1-1 | TRBV27 | . | CASSFQGRNTEAFF | TGTGCCAGCAGTTTTCAGGGAAGGAACACTGAAGCTTTCTTT
15 | TRBJ1-3 | TRBV29-1 | . | CSIGSRQPLGNTIYF | TGCAGCATTGGATCCAGACAGCCTTTAGGAAACACCATATATTTT
14 | TRBJ1-1 | TRBV30 | . | CAWSVWGGNTEAFF | TGTGCCTGGAGTGTGTGGGGGGGGAACACTGAAGCTTTCTTT
14 | TRBJ2-1 | TRBV12-5 | . | CASGSGGNYNEQFF | TGTGCTAGTGGTTCCGGAGGGAACTACAATGAGCAGTTCTTC
14 | TRBJ2-1 | TRBV5-4 | TRBD2 | CASSERGSYNEQFF | TGTGCCAGCAGCGAGCGGGGCTCCTACAATGAGCAGTTCTTC
14 | TRBJ2-1 | TRBV5-1 | . | CASSFRLGGHEQFF | TGCGCCAGCAGCTTCAGGTTAGGGGGACATGAGCAGTTCTTC
15 | TRBJ2-1 | TRBV7-3 | TRBD2 | CASSYERDRDNEQFF | TGTGCCAGCAGTTACGAGCGGGACCGGGACAATGAGCAGTTCTTC
14 | TRBJ1-1 | TRBV9 | TRBD1 | CASSVQGAGTEAFF | TGTGCCAGCAGCGTACAGGGGGCCGGCACTGAAGCTTTCTTT
16 | TRBJ2-3 | TRBV5-1 | TRBD2 | CASSPAGGPSTDTQYF | TGCGCCAGCAGCCCAGCGGGAGGGCCGAGCACAGATACGCAGTATTTT
15 | TRBJ2-1 | TRBV7-9 | . | CASSLVWGVHNEQFF | TGTGCCAGCAGCTTAGTTTGGGGGGTGCACAATGAGCAGTTCTTC
12 | TRBJ2-7 | TRBV7-8 | TRBD2 | CASSGGVHEQYF | TGTGCCAGCAGCGGGGGGGTCCACGAGCAGTACTTC
15 | TRBJ1-2 | TRBV19 | . | CASSTSGRHDYGYTF | TGTGCCAGTAGTACCTCAGGGAGGCACGACTATGGCTACACCTTC
14 | TRBJ1-1 | TRBV2 | . | CASASTRKNTEAFF | TGTGCCAGCGCAAGTACCAGGAAGAACACTGAAGCTTTCTTT
15 | TRBJ1-6 | TRBV5-1 | . | CASSLLGPLTSPLHF | TGCGCCAGCAGCTTGCTGGGGCCCCTTACTTCACCCCTCCACTTT
14 | TRBJ1-6 | TRBV19 | . | CASSAGTLWSPLHF | TGTGCCAGTAGTGCCGGGACATTGTGGTCACCCCTCCACTTT
14 | TRBJ1-1 | TRBV11-2 | . | CASSSWTEDPEAFF | TGTGCCAGCAGCTCATGGACAGAGGACCCTGAAGCTTTCTTT
14 | TRBJ2-3 | TRBV16 | . | CASSPTTDTDTQYF | TGTGCCAGCAGCCCAACCACAGACACAGATACGCAGTATTTT
16 | TRBJ2-5 | TRBV5-6 | . | CASSFGLTADMGTQYF | TGTGCCAGCAGCTTTGGACTCACAGCCGATATGGGGACCCAGTACTTC
15 | TRBJ2-7 | TRBV18 | TRBD2 | CASSPPSGGPSVSVF | TGTGCCAGCTCACCACCCAGCGGGGGCCCCTCGGTTTCCGTCTTC
13 | TRBJ2-7 | TRBV2 | TRBD1 | CASSDNGQVELYF | TGTGCCAGCAGTGACAACGGACAGGTGGAACTGTACTTC
13 | TRBJ1-2 | TRBV28 | . | CASSSTRRSGYTF | TGTGCCAGCAGCTCAACAAGACGGAGTGGCTACACCTTC
14 | TRBJ2-7 | TRBV5-1 | TRBD1 | CASSTRQGADEQYF | TGCGCCAGCAGCACTCGACAGGGGGCGGACGAGCAGTACTTC
14 | TRBJ2-3 | TRBV2 | . | CASTPSTETDTQYF | TGTGCCAGCACTCCGTCGACAGAGACAGATACGCAGTATTTT
15 | TRBJ2-1 | TRBV2 | . | CASSANKITGYEQFF | TGTGCCAGCAGCGCGAACAAAATAACAGGCTATGAGCAGTTCTTC
17 | TRBJ2-2 | TRBV7-2 | . | CASSLQGPTTNTGELFF | TGTGCCAGCAGCTTACAGGGGCCCACTACGAACACCGGGGAGCTGTTTTTT
12 | TRBJ2-1 | TRBV7-9 | TRBD1 | CASSPDRDRQFF | TGTGCCAGCAGCCCAGACCGGGACAGGCAGTTCTTC
14 | TRBJ2-1 | TRBV5-1 | TRBD1 | CASSLGQGAAEQFF | TGCGCCAGCAGCTTGGGTCAGGGGGCGGCTGAGCAGTTCTTC
18 | TRBJ2-7 | TRBV27 | . | CASSSLYSRGGNSYEQYF | TGTGCCAGCAGTTCCCTCTATAGTCGGGGCGGGAACTCCTACGAGCAGTACTTC
14 | TRBJ1-3 | TRBV6-5 | . | CASSRQWTGNTIYF | TGTGCCAGCAGTCGACAGTGGACGGGAAACACCATATATTTT
15 | TRBJ1-3 | TRBV5-1 | . | CASSLGAGSGNTIYF | TGCGCCAGCAGCTTGGGGGCAGGCTCTGGAAACACCATATATTTT
15 | TRBJ2-1 | TRBV7-9 | TRBD1 | CAGLTGLSSYNEQFF | TGTGCCGGGTTGACAGGGCTTAGCTCCTACAATGAGCAGTTCTTC
13 | TRBJ1-2 | TRBV5-1 | . | CASSLGVNYGYTF | TGCGCCAGCAGCTTAGGAGTTAACTATGGCTACACCTTC
13 | TRBJ2-7 | TRBV2 | TRBD2 | CARRREGGYEQYF | TGTGCCAGGCGGAGGGAGGGTGGCTACGAGCAGTACTTC
14 | TRBJ2-3 | TRBV2 | TRBD1 | CASTWDRAGDTQYF | TGTGCCAGCACTTGGGACAGGGCAGGAGATACGCAGTATTTT
14 | TRBJ2-4 | TRBV5-1 | TRBD1 | CASSLGGQRNIQYF | TGCGCCAGCAGCTTGGGGGGACAGAGAAACATTCAGTACTTC